Below, 24 T cell receptor beta chains from the same sample are listed, as sequenced in a study of T cell responses to AZD1222 COVID-19 vaccine. Repertoires were generated with immunoSEQ multiplex PCR, while TCRdb's copy carries only in-frame clones and drops some. The sample consists of under 150,000 clones, approximately 85% of them appearing once. The starting material was peripheral blood, obtained 28 days after the second dose of the MenACWY control vaccine. These receptors were collected from an adult who received the MenACWY meningococcal vaccine as a control.

Only one count was recorded for this clone. The gene calls are TRBV5-5 and TRBJ1-1, with D uncertain. Germline CDR1 SGHKS, CDR2 YYEKEE (reference sequence). Deletions cut 4 bases from V and 2 bases from J, with 9 bases between. The CDR3 runs 13 residues. The DNA for the CDR3 is TGTGCCAGCAGCGTGACACTCAACACTGAAGCTTTCTTT. Protein: CASSVTLNTEAFF. Full variable domain (remainder filled in from reference TRBV5-5 and TRBJ1-1): DAGVTQSPTHLIKTRGQQVTLRCSPISGHKSVSWYQQVLGQGPQFIFQYYEKEERGRGNFPDRFSARQFPNYSSELNVNALLLGDSALYLCASSVTLNTEAFFGQGTRLTVV.

The chain employs TRBV27 and TRBJ2-3; maybe TRBD1 (6 bases). Germline-derived CDR1 and CDR2 are MNHEY and SMNVEV (reference sequence). The CDR3 length is 15 residues. Between the trimmed V and J ends, which lost 1 base and 5 bases, there was a span of 13 bases. CDR3 nucleotide sequence: TGTGCCAGCAGTTTATTCCCAGGGGCAGGAGATACGCAGTATTTT. Amino acid sequence: CASSLFPGAGDTQYF.

J is TRBJ1-3 and V is TRBV2; 7 bases align to TRBD1. V dropped 6 bases and J dropped 0; count of bases not matched to a gene: 2. Germline CDR1 and CDR2: SNHLY and FYNNEI. There are 14 residues in the CDR3. CDR3: CASRTGFSGNTIYF. CDR3 in DNA: TGTGCCAGCAGGACAGGGTTCTCTGGAAACACCATATATTTT.

This clone has just a few counts. The chain carries TRBV28 and TRBJ1-5; maybe TRBD1 (5 bases). Germline V CDR1 and CDR2: MDHEN, SYDVKM. V was trimmed by 3 bases and J by 1 base, leaving 7 bases between them. The CDR3 is 14 amino acids. This CDR3 reads CASSLGHSNQPQHF. DNA of the CDR3: TGTGCCAGCAGTTTGGGGCACAGCAATCAGCCCCAGCATTTT.

The chain joins TRBV6-5 to TRBJ1-5; 7 positions agree with TRBD1. The length of the CDR3 is 12 residues. Germline V gene data show CDR1 as MNHEY and CDR2 as SVGAGI. J gave up 5 bases and V 5 bases, and 0 bases lay outside the gene matches. Here the CDR3 DNA reads TGTGCCAGCAGTCAGGGGGATCAGCCCCAGCATTTT. Residues: CASSQGDQPQHF.

The chain joins TRBV4-1 to TRBJ2-4, with D perhaps matching TRBD2 (5 bases). V lost 2 bases and J 0 bases, leaving 8 bases between the germline ends. Germline V CDR1 and CDR2: MGHRA, YSYEKL. The CDR3 extends over 15 amino acids. The chain's CDR3 is CASSQTSQAKNIQYF. CDR3 sequence (DNA): TGCGCCAGCAGCCAAACTAGTCAAGCCAAAAACATTCAGTACTTC.

The chain carries TRBV5-6 and TRBJ2-5, with TRBD2 matching 8 bases. Germline V gives CDR1 SGHDT, CDR2 YYEEEE. V was clipped by 2 bases and J by 5 bases; unmatched bases: 8. The CDR3 consists of 15 residues. The CDR3 region is CASSLSGGAGETQYF. In nucleotides, the CDR3 is TGTGCCAGCAGCTTAAGCGGGGGTGCAGGGGAGACCCAGTACTTC.

The J gene is TRBJ2-7, the V gene TRBV10-3; D perhaps matches TRBD2 (6 bases). Trimming took 0 bases from V and 2 from J, leaving 11 bases between them. Germline CDR1 is ENHRY and CDR2 is SYGVKD. The CDR3 totals 15 residues. The CDR3, as DNA: TGTGCCATCAGTGAGTCAGGAGGGGTAACCTACGAGCAGTACGTC. Its protein product is CAISESGGVTYEQYV.

This rearrangement joins TRBV2 to TRBJ2-3; possibly TRBD1 for D (6 bases). Looked up from germline, CDR1 is SNHLY and CDR2 is FYNNEI. Trimming shortened V by 2 bases and J by 9 bases, and 12 bases separated the two germline ends. The CDR3 is made up of 13 amino acids. This CDR3 is CASSELEQGTQYF. The CDR3 region has the DNA TGTGCCAGCAGTGAACTGGAACAGGGCACGCAGTATTTT.

The chain recombines TRBV27 with TRBJ1-2, with a tentative D call TRBD1 (5 bases). Per germline, CDR1 MNHEY and CDR2 SMNVEV (reference sequence). This CDR3 has 16 amino acids. V gave up 5 bases and J gave up 5 bases, with 21 bases separating them. Here the CDR3 DNA reads TGTGCCAGCAGTCCGCGGGACGCCGAGCGATCTTATGGCTACACCTTC. Its protein is CASSPRDAERSYGYTF.

This clone has only one observation. V gene TRBV7-2 combines with J gene TRBJ2-3, with 9 bases that match TRBD2. The CDR3 is made up of 15 amino acids. In germline, CDR1 is SGHTA, CDR2 FQGNSA. The trim removed 4 bases at V and 7 bases at J, leaving 9 bases unmatched. CDR3 protein: CASSSGLALLNTQYF. The CDR3 nucleotides read TGTGCCAGCAGCTCCGGACTAGCGCTCCTTAATACGCAGTATTTT.

The chain is built from TRBV6-5 and TRBJ1-1, with unresolved D. V gave up 6 bases and J gave up 10 bases, with 18 bases separating them. The CDR3 contains 13 residues. Germline V lookup: CDR1 MNHEY, CDR2 SVGAGI. CDR3 nucleotides: TGTGCCAGCAGCCCGGTTGGGAAACCGGGAGCTTTCTTT. Translated, it gives CASSPVGKPGAFF.

The chain carries TRBV28 and TRBJ1-5; 11 bases agree with TRBD1. The CDR3 sequence is 15 residues long. Germline lookup yields CDR1 MDHEN and CDR2 SYDVKM. The V gene end was trimmed by 5 bases and the J gene end by 4 bases; junction bases not matched to a gene: 4. The CDR3 DNA is TGTGCCAGCAGTCCCGGGACAGGGGGAAATCAGCCCCAGCATTTT. Its protein product is CASSPGTGGNQPQHF.

This clone occurred once. This chain uses TRBV18 with TRBJ1-1, with D tentatively TRBD1 (5 bases). This CDR3 has 16 amino acids. The V gene lost 1 base and the J gene lost 5 bases, with 17 bases spanning the gap. Germline CDR1 is KGHSH and CDR2 is LQKENI. The chain's CDR3 is CASSPLKPPGPTEAFF. CDR3 bases: TGTGCCAGCTCACCACTAAAACCCCCGGGGCCAACTGAAGCTTTCTTT.

The CDR3 sequence is CASSLQQPGEKLFF. For the CDR3, the DNA is TGTGCCAGCAGCTTACAACAGCCCGGCGAAAAACTGTTTTTT. V and J are TRBV11-3 and TRBJ1-4; D gene unclear. Trimming left V 2 bases short and J 8 bases short, with 12 bases between. The CDR3 has 14 amino acids. The germline gives CDR1 SGHNT, CDR2 YENEEA.

The chain couples TRBV7-9 to TRBJ2-7; D tentatively fits TRBD1 or TRBD2 (6 bases each). Trimming removed 2 bases at V and 5 bases at J, with 10 bases between. There are 13 residues in the CDR3. CDR1 is SEHNR, CDR2 FQNEAQ, per germline (reference sequence). The CDR3, as DNA: TGTGCCAGCAGCTTAAACGGGGGCGACGAGCAGTACGTC. Its translation: CASSLNGGDEQYV.

This clone was counted a single time. The chain recombines TRBV5-6 with TRBJ2-3; tentative D call: TRBD1 (5 bases). This CDR3 comprises 13 residues. V lost 3 bases to trimming and J lost 6 bases, with 11 bases between them. CDR1 and CDR2 (germline): SGHDT, YYEEEE. CDR3 in amino acids: CASSSQGRDTQYF. The CDR3 coding sequence is TGTGCCAGCAGCTCGCAGGGAAGGGATACGCAGTATTTT. The whole variable domain, remainder taken from reference TRBV5-6 and TRBJ2-3, is DAGVTQSPTHLIKTRGQQVTLRCSPKSGHDTVSWYQQALGQGPQFIFQYYEEEERQRGNFPDRFSGHQFPNYSSELNVNALLLGDSALYLCASSSQGRDTQYFGPGTRLTVL.

This clone was counted once. The V and J genes are TRBV27 and TRBJ1-1; maybe TRBD1 (5 bases). CDR1 is MNHEY, CDR2 SMNVEV, per germline (reference sequence). Between the trimmed V and J ends, which lost 0 bases and 0 bases, there was a span of 8 bases. The CDR3 runs 15 residues. CDR3: CASSLSSGLNTEAFF. DNA of the CDR3: TGTGCCAGCAGTTTATCGTCAGGGCTGAACACTGAAGCTTTCTTT.

The chain is built from TRBV4-1 and TRBJ2-5; 7 bases line up with TRBD2. This CDR3 is built from 15 residues. The trim removed 4 bases at V and 5 bases at J, leaving 10 bases unmatched. Germline CDR1 reads MGHRA; CDR2 reads YSYEKL. The CDR3 sequence is CASSLGGRDWETQYF. CDR3 sequence (DNA): TGCGCCAGCAGCCTGGGGGGGAGGGATTGGGAGACCCAGTACTTC.

The chain links TRBV21-1 to TRBJ2-3; the table calls TRBD1, which could not be checked here. TRBV21-1 corresponds to a pseudogene. The CDR3 contains 12 residues. CDR3 amino acids: CASSQGTDTQYF. For the CDR3, the DNA is TGTGCCAGCAGCCAGGGCACAGATACGCAGTATTTT.

The chain uses TRBV10-2 and TRBJ2-3, with unresolved D. The germline V gene has CDR1 WSHSY and CDR2 SAAADI. This CDR3 region has 12 residues. V gave up 2 bases and J gave up 4 bases, with 4 bases separating them. The CDR3 loop reads CASSELADTQYF. DNA of the CDR3: TGCGCCAGCAGTGAGCTAGCAGATACGCAGTATTTT.

This clone was observed a handful of times. The chain carries TRBV28 and TRBJ1-4; 8 bases are shared with TRBD1. There are 19 residues in the CDR3. J was trimmed by 15 bases and V by 8 bases; bases with no gene match: 32. CDR1 and CDR2 from the germline V gene are MDHEN and SYDVKM. This CDR3 is CASREWDRNPFSNPKGVFF. CDR3 DNA sequence: TGTGCCAGCCGGGAGTGGGACAGGAATCCTTTCTCGAATCCGAAGGGTGTGTTTTTT.

For the CDR3, the DNA is TGTGCCAGCAGGTCGGACAGGATAGGCAATCAGCCCCAGCATTTT. Protein sequence: CASRSDRIGNQPQHF. The chain couples TRBV28 to TRBJ1-5; 7 bases are shared with TRBD1. Germline CDR1 MDHEN, CDR2 SYDVKM. This CDR3 has 15 residues. J gave up 2 bases and V 6 bases, and 7 bases lay outside the gene matches.

This rearrangement joins TRBV9 to TRBJ2-1, with TRBD2 matching 9 bases. The CDR3 covers 17 residues. Germline values: CDR1 SGDLS, CDR2 YYNGEE. V lost 3 bases to trimming and J lost 6 bases; unmatched junction nucleotides: 13. The CDR3: CASSANLGLAGGNEQFF. The CDR3 nucleotides read TGTGCCAGCAGCGCCAACCTGGGACTAGCAGGGGGCAATGAGCAGTTCTTC.